This T cell receptor (beta chain) was identified in a study of blood T cell repertoires in COVID-19 (dated by TCRdb to the early 2020s). A note on the overall study: The collaborator samples originated in the United States, Italy and Spain and spanned the acute and convalescent phases of COVID-19. The prospective study material was composed of cDNA or gDNA derived from T cells, B-cell-depleted T cells, or PBMCs. The sample metadata nearly always contained a de-identified subject ID, COVID-19 status, age in years and sex. Where available, HLA class I and class II types were obtained from metadata supplied by the sample provider rather than from assay-based typing. The samples were drawn from two sources: the first 160 participants of the ongoing ImmuneRACE study, and 1,000 to 1,500 subjects contributed by 6 global collaborators. The repertoires were made available in a free public database intended to serve as a resource for research on the immune response to SARS-CoV-2. The dataset comprised deeply sampled blood TCRbeta repertoires from subjects exposed to, actively infected with, or recovered from COVID-19. Results the study describes overall, beyond this receptor: The amount of clinical and demographic metadata varied by source and participant and was provided uncurated.

CDR1 SNHLY and CDR2 FYNNEI were looked up in the germline V gene. The germline ends are 12 bases apart after V is trimmed by 6 bases and J by 6 bases. Counted from cysteine to phenylalanine, this CDR3 has 13 amino acids. Only the CDR3 part of the read is kept: 39 bases, read in frame from the first base. On this clone itself: It has no known antigen specificity. There are no base qualities to consult, and no much larger clone falls within one base.

Samples from volunteer blood donors who had recovered from COVID-19 were contributed by a second Seattle source. Whole blood was collected in K2EDTA tubes by collaborating institutions according to the institutions' own protocols. For TCRbeta analysis, collaborators shipped samples in one of three forms: frozen whole blood, isolated PBMCs, or DNA extracted from either of those sample types. TCRbeta CDR3 regions were amplified from genomic DNA by means of the immunoSEQ Assay, a bias-controlled multiplex PCR. Per the source publication's procedure: Within the assay, amplification of reference gene primers was used to estimate how many nucleated cells each sample contained. To quantify the absolute abundance of each unique TCRbeta CDR3 rearrangement, sequence reads were collapsed and filtered. For each sample, productive Simpson clonality was calculated as the square root of Simpson's diversity index over productive rearrangements. TCRdb retrieved this table from immuneACCESS and kept in-frame rearrangements only. Not all clones are present; in checked studies, unresolved V genes account for under half, and no reason is known for the remainder. V and J calls and clone size are those listed in that table; D and trimming were worked out from the DNA. This sample comprises some 140,000 clones, around 86% of them detected only once. The leading ten clones occupy around 16% of the sample.

This TCR was sampled from a woman aged 50 to 60 who had recovered from COVID-19. The rearrangement combines TRBV2 with TRBJ2-1; TRBD1 is a weak D gene call, 6 bases matching. The sequenced sample was peripheral blood. In nucleotides, the sequence is TGTGCCAGCAGGAGGCAGGGGATCAATGAGCAGTTCTTC. Its translation reads: CASRRQGINEQFF.